Listed below are T cell receptor beta chains from one sample, sequenced in a study of T-cell memory formation after mild COVID-19. TCRdb re-called the 5' RACE reads through MiXCR, storing one row per CDR3 protein. The data contain about 82,000 distinct CDR3 sequences, around 15% of them singletons. Sequenced input: PBMCs or a T cell subset sorted from them (not recorded which). The receptors were gathered from a man in his late teens or twenties who had mild COVID-19 (a few samples of this study predate the infection). Cell type and time point are not known. CDR3s include the opening cysteine and the closing phenylalanine or tryptophan.

16	TRBV4-2	CASSPIPARSTGELFF
13	TRBV6-2/TRBV6-3	CASSRPSTDTQYF
14	TRBV5-6	CASSSRGGLDIQYF
15	TRBV4-2	CASSQVLSGVNEQFF
20	TRBV4-2	CASSQPSGGPEGIAVETQYF
13	TRBV2	CASILGSPDTQYF
12	TRBV6-2/TRBV6-3	CASSPRADTQYF
19	TRBV4-3	CASSQGTGGEEATNEKLFF
11	TRBV30	CAWIAGYEQYF
14	TRBV27	CASSRGLPTDTQYF
14	TRBV27	CASSLWTETGEQFF
14	TRBV7-9	CASSQRGESDEQYF
15	TRBV25-1	CASSVTSGLGGEQFF
16	TRBV4-3	CASSPTRGGRGLGYTF
16	TRBV19	CASSASDRLGDTEAFF
15	TRBV20-1	CSARSASGGYETQYF
16	TRBV5-1	CASSLALAANTGELFF
11	TRBV4-1	CASSRNAEAFF
12	TRBV3-1	CASSQDSYIQYF
15	TRBV7-9	CASSPRTGEVETQYF
18	TRBV6-2/TRBV6-3	CASSYSPAGGPRAGELFF
15	TRBV5-5	CASSASMHTTDTQYF
13	TRBV9	CASSVGGADTQYF
15	TRBV27	CASSLSRTGGRPQHF
13	TRBV7-2	CASSLEDYYEQYF
16	TRBV15	CATSRSRTDPGETQYF
12	TRBV12-3/TRBV12-4	CASSDDSYEQYF
18	TRBV6-2/TRBV6-3	CASSYDLTAFFTYNEQFF
16	TRBV13	CASSLRYGGAKNIQYF
16	TRBV4-3	CASSSAEGRSYNEQFF